Included here is one T cell receptor (beta chain) sequence, with context. This clonotype was seen many times. Its antigen remains undetermined. No base quality values were provided; no much bigger clone lies one nucleotide off. Patients chosen for sequencing had shown expansion of CD8+CD57+ cells by flow cytometry. Every patient had severe acquired aplastic anemia, diagnosed using the International Study of Aplastic Anemia and Agranulocytosis and Camitta criteria. At the time blood was sampled, none of the patients had received any therapy. TCR repertoires of sorted CD4+ and CD8+ blood T cells from severe aplastic anemia patients and healthy subjects were deep-sequenced in the study. Patients were enrolled under clinicaltrials.gov protocols 00001620, 01623167, 00001397, 00071045, 00081523 and 00961064 in the USA. Ficoll-Paque density gradient centrifugation was used to isolate peripheral blood mononuclear cells. Before DNA extraction, CD4+ and CD8+ T cells were sorted by FACS or by magnetic beads.

The sample originates from a study of CD8+CD57+ T cells in acquired aplastic anemia (dated by TCRdb to the late 2010s). Context from the whole study: DNA extracted from sorted CD4+ and CD8+ cells had a mean of roughly 3 ug, with a range of roughly 0.17 to 30 ug. CD8+CD57+ expansion was defined as a frequency above the mean frequency observed in healthy subjects. General conclusions and limits of the study: Roughly 30 CD8+ CDR3 sequences were found to be shared between patients and controls, but these sequences appeared to be highly expressed in patients and within the immunodominant clones of the patients. Between patients and healthy controls, no significant difference in CD8+ Simpson's diversity was found (P=0.060).

Genomic DNA served as template for TCR beta VDJ combination and CDR3 sequence profiling. An Illumina HiSeq 2000 was used for TCR repertoire sequencing. The original pipeline was this. TRBV/TRBJ rearrangement plots, CDR3 size and DJ length profiles, and Simpson's diversity index were used to assess repertoires. The most abundant DNA sequence in the deep sequencing data was taken as the immunodominant clone. CDR3 amino acid sequences were checked for sharing across subjects and were also compared against the VDJdb database and published repertoires. In TCRdb, the public reads were trimmed at Q25 with fastp and aligned with MiXCR, with productive beta chains retained. Duplicate CDR3 protein sequences are folded into a single record with the most common DNA and genes. The V and J calls follow TCRdb's processing rather than the paper's. Counted in this sample were fewer than 250,000 distinct CDR3 sequences; around 45% of them appeared once. The ten largest clones add up to less than 9% of the sample.

The germline V gene provides CDR1 SNHLY and CDR2 FYNNEI. The CDR3 runs 15 residues from the cysteine to the phenylalanine. Just the 45-base CDR3 DNA is kept, in frame starting at base 1. At the junction V is shortened by 7 bases and J by 7 bases; bases outside the gene matches: 15. The clonotype was recovered from a human donor with aplastic anemia. Sequencing used sorted CD4+, CD8+, or CD8+CD57+ T cells (not recorded which) from PBMCs. The chain was built from TRBV2 and TRBJ2-5, with 7 central nucleotides matching TRBD1. The sequenced DNA: TGTGCCAGCAAGGAAGACAGGGCCTCTCTCCGGACCCAGTACTTC. It translates to CASKEDRASLRTQYF.